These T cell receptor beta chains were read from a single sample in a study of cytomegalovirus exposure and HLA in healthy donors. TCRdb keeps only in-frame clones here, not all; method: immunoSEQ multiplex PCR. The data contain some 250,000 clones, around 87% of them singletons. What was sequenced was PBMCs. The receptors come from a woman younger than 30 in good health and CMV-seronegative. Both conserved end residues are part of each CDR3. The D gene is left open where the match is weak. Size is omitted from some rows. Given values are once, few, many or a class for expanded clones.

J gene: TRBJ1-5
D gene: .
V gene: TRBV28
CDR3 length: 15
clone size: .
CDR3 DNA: TGTGCCAGCAGTTTATATAGGGGGACCAATCAGCCCCAGCATTTT
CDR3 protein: CASSLYRGTNQPQHF

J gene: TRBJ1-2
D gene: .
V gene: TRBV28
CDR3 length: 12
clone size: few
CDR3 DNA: TGTGCCAGCTCACAGGGAAACTATGGCTACACCTTC
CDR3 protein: CASSQGNYGYTF

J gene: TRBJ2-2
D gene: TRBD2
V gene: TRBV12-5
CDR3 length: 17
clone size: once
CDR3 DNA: TGTGCTAGTGGTCAAGGGACTAGCGGGGACAACACCGGGGAGCTGTTTTTT
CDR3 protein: CASGQGTSGDNTGELFF

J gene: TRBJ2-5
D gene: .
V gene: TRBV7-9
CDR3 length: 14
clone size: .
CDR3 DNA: TGTGCCAGCAGCTTAGTAGGGGGAGGGGAGACCCAGTACTTC
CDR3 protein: CASSLVGGGETQYF

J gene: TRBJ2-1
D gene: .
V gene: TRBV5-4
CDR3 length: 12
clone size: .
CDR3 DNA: TGTGCCAGCAGCTTGGCCTTGAGTGAGCAGTTCTTC
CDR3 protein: CASSLALSEQFF

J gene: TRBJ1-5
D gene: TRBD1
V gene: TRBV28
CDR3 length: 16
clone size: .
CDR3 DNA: TGTGCCAGCGACAGGGGACAACCTTATAGCAATCAGCCCCAGCATTTT
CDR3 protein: CASDRGQPYSNQPQHF

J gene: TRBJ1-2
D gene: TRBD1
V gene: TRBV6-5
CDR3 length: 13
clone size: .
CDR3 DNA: TGTGCCAGCAGAGAACAGGGGTACTATGGCTACACCTTC
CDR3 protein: CASREQGYYGYTF

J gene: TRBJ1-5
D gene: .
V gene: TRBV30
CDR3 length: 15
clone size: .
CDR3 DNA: TGTGCCTGGAGTTCCGACATTATAGGAGGTCAGCCCCAGCATTTT
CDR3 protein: CAWSSDIIGGQPQHF

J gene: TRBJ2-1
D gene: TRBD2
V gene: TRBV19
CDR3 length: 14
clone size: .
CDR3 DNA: TGTGCCAGTAGTATCGGGGGGGGCCACAATGAGCAGTTCTTC
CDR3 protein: CASSIGGGHNEQFF

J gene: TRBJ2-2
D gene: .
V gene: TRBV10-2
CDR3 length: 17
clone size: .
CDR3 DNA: TGCGCCAGCAGTTTCGGAGTCCTTGGAGCCGCGACCGGGGAGCTGTTTTTT
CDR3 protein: CASSFGVLGAATGELFF

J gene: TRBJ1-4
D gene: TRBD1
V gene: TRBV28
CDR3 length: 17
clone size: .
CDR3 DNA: TGTGCCAGCAGTCCTCGGACAGGGCCCGCAACTAATGAAAAACTGTTTTTT
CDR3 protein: CASSPRTGPATNEKLFF

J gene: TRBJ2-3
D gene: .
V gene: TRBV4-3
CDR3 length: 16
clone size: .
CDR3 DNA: TGCGCCAGCAGCCAAGATCTGTGGGGGGGCACAGATACGCAGTATTTT
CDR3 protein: CASSQDLWGGTDTQYF

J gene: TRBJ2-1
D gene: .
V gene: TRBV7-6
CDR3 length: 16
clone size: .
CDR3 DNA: TGTGCCAGCAGCTTAGGTACAGGTGTAATTTACAATGAGCAGTTCTTC
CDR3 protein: CASSLGTGVIYNEQFF

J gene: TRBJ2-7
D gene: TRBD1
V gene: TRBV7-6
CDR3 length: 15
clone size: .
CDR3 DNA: TGTGCCAGCAGCCGCACCGGGACAGGGCCGTATGAGCAGTACTTC
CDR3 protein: CASSRTGTGPYEQYF

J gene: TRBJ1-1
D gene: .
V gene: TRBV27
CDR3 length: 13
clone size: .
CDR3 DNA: TGTGCCAGCAGTTCCAATGGACAGATTGAAGCTTTCTTT
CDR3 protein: CASSSNGQIEAFF

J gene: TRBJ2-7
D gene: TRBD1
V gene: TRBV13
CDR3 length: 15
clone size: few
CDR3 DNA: TGTGCCAGCAGCTCATCCGGGACAGGGAGATACGAGCAGTACTTC
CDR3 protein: CASSSSGTGRYEQYF

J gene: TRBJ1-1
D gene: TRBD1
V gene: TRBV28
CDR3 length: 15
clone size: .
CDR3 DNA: TGTGCCAGCAGCCCCACCCTCGACAGGGCGCGTGAAGCTTTCTTT
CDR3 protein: CASSPTLDRAREAFF

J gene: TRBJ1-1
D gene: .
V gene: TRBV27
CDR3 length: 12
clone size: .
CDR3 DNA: TGTGCCAGCAGTCAGTCTAGCACTGAAGCTTTCTTT
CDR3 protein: CASSQSSTEAFF

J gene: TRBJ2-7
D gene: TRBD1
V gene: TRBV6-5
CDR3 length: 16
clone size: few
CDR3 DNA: TGTGCCAGCAGTTACTCGAGGACAGGTGACTCCTACGAGCAGTACTTC
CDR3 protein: CASSYSRTGDSYEQYF

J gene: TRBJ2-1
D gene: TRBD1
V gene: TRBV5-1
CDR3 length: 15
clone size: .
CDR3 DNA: TGCGCCAGCAGCCCAGGGACAGGAGGATACAATGAGCAGTTCTTC
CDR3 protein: CASSPGTGGYNEQFF

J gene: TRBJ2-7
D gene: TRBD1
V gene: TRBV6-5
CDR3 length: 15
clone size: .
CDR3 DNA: TGTGCCAGCAGTTACCGGGACAGTGGTTCCCACGAGCAGTACTTC
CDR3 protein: CASSYRDSGSHEQYF

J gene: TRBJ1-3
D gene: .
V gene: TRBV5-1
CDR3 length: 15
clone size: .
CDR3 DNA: TGCGCCAGCAGCTTAACAGGAGTCTCTGGAAACACCATATATTTT
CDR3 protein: CASSLTGVSGNTIYF

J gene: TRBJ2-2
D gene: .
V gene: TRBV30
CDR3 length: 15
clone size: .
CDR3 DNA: TGTGCCTGGAGTGTTGTCGGTGCGAACACCGGGGAGCTGTTTTTT
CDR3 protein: CAWSVVGANTGELFF

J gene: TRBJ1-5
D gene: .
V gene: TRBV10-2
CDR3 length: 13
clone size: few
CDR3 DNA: TGCGCCAGCACGGGGGGTGGCAATCAGCCCCAGCATTTT
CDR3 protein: CASTGGGNQPQHF

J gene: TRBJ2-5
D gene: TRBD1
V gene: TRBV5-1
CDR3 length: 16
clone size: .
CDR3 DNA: TGCGCCAGCAGCTTGTGGGGGACAGGCAACCAAGAGACCCAGTACTTC
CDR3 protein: CASSLWGTGNQETQYF

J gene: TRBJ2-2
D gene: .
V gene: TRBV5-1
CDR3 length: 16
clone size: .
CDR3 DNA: TGCGCCAGCAGCTTTCACGCGGGTACGAACACCGGGGAGCTGTTTTTT
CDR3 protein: CASSFHAGTNTGELFF

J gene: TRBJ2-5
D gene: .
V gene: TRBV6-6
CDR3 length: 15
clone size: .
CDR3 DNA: TGTGCCAGCAGTTACGGGGGCGCTGGGCAAGAGACCCAGTACTTC
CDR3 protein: CASSYGGAGQETQYF

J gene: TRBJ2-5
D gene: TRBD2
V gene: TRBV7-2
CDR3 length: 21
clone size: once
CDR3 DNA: TGTGCCAGCAGCTTAGCAAGAGTGGCCACTACTAGCGGGGGGGCCCGGGAGACCCAGTACTTC
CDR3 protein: CASSLARVATTSGGARETQYF

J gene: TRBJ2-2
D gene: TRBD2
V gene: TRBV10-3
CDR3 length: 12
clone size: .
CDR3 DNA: TGTGCCATCCAGCGGGGTGCCGGGGAGCTGTTTTTT
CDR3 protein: CAIQRGAGELFF

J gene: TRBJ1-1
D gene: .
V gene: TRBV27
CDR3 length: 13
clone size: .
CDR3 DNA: TGTGCCAGCAGTTTCCAGACAGGCACTGAAGCTTTCTTT
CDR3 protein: CASSFQTGTEAFF

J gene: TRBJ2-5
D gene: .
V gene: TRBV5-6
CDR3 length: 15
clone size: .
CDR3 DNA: TGTGCCAGCAGCTTGGCGCGACAGTTACAAGAGACCCAGTACTTC
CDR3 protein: CASSLARQLQETQYF

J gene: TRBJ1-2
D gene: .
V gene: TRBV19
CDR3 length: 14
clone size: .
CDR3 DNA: TGTGCCAGTAATCCCTTCAGCGAAGACTATGGCTACACCTTC
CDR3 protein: CASNPFSEDYGYTF

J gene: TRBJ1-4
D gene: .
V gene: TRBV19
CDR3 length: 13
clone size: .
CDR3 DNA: TGTGCCAGTAGTATCGGACACGTCGGAAAACTGTTTTTT
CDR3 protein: CASSIGHVGKLFF

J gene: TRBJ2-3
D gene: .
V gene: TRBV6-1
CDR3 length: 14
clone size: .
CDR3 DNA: TGTGCCAGCAGTGATGGAGTCCTCACAGATACGCAGTATTTT
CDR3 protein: CASSDGVLTDTQYF

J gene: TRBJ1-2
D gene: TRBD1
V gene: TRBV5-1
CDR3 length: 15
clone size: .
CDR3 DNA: TGCGCCAGCAGCTTCCTGGACAGGGATAACAATGGCTACACCTTC
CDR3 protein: CASSFLDRDNNGYTF

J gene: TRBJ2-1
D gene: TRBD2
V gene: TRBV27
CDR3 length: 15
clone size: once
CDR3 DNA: TGTGCCAGCAGTTCACTAGCGGGGGGGCCCCATGAGCAGTTCTTC
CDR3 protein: CASSSLAGGPHEQFF

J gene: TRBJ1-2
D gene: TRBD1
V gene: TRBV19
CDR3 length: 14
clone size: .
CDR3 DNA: TGTGCCAGTAGTATCGGACAGGATAACTATGGCTACACCTTC
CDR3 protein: CASSIGQDNYGYTF

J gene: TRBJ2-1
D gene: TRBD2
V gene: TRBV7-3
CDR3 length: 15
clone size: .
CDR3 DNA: TGTGCCAGCAGCTCGGGACTAGCGGGGGCCAATGAGCAGTTCTTC
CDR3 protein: CASSSGLAGANEQFF

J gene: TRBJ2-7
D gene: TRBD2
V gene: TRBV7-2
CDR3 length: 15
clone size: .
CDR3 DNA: TGTGCCAGCAGCTTCGGGCGGGGGTTGAGCTACGAGCAGTACTTC
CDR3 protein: CASSFGRGLSYEQYF

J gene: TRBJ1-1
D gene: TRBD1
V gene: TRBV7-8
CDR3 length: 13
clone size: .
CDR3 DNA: TGTGCCAGCAGCTTACGACAGGGCACTGAAGCTTTCTTT
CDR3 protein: CASSLRQGTEAFF

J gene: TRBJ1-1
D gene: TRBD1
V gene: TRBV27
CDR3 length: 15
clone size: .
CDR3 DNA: TGTGCCAGCAGTATCTGGACAGGGGGGGACACTGAAGCTTTCTTT
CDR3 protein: CASSIWTGGDTEAFF

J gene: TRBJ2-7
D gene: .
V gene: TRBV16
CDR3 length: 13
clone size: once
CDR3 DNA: TGTGCCAGCAGCGCCACTAGGGAAAACGAGCAGTACTTC
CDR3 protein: CASSATRENEQYF

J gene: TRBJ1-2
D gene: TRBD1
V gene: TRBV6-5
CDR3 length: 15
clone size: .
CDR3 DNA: TGTGCCAGCAGTAAGACAGGGGGCGCAGTCTATGGCTACACCTTC
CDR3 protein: CASSKTGGAVYGYTF

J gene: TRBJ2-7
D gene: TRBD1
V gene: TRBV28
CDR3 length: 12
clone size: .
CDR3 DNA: TGTGCCAGCAGGTGGACAGGCCAGAGGTTGTACTTC
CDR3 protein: CASRWTGQRLYF

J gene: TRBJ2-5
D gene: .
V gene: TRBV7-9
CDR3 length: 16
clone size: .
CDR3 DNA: TGTGCCAGCAGCCCACTCCGGGACACCGTCCAAGAGACCCAGTACTTC
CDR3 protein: CASSPLRDTVQETQYF